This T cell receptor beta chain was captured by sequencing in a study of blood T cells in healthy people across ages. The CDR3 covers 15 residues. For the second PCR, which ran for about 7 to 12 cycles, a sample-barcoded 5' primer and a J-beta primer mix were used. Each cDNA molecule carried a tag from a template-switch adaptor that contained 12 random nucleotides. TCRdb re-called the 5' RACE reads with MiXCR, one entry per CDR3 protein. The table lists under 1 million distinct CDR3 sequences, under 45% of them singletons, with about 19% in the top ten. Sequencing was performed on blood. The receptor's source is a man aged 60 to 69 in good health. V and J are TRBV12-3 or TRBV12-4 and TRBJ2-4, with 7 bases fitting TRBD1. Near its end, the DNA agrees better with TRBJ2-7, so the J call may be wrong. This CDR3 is CASRENRGPLYEQYF. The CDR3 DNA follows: TGTGCCAGCAGGGAAAACAGGGGACCACTCTACGAGCAGTACTTC.